The clone carrying this TCR beta chain was counted a few times. Treatment defined: randomized to nivolumab then ipilimumab (arm A) or the reverse (arm B). None of the patients previously received DNA-damaging chemotherapy. This entry comes from a study of sequential checkpoint blockade in melanoma. Background on the study: Arm A got nivolumab then ipilimumab; arm B the reverse, 1:1. After both sequences, patients received maintenance nivolumab.

TCRdb's copy holds only in-frame clones and misses some; the assay was immunoSEQ multiplex PCR. The sample has fewer than 15,000 clones; around 69% are singletons. Trimming left V 3 bases short and J 4 bases short, with 11 bases between. Germline V CDR1 and CDR2: MNHEY, SMNVEV (reference sequence). The CDR3 length is 14 residues. The specimen was CD8+ T cells sorted from blood (inferred from file names), collected from a patient given nivolumab and ipilimumab in sequence. This TCR was sampled from a human patient with melanoma. Some clones in this sample may be carry-over from other donors' samples. V usage is TRBV27 and J usage is TRBJ2-3; possibly TRBD1 for D (7 bases). In nucleotides, the CDR3 is TGTGCCAGCAGTTTTAGCAGGGGGGCAGATACGCAGTATTTT. Amino acids: CASSFSRGADTQYF.